This TCR beta chain was identified during a study of blood T cell repertoires in COVID-19. As for the study in general: Researchers got acute and convalescent COVID-19 samples from the United States, Italy and Spain. T cells, B-cell-depleted T cells, or PBMCs provided the cDNA or gDNA that served as material.

Per the study methods: The authors estimated nucleated cell counts from reference gene primer amplification. Sequencing used immunoSEQ multiplex PCR; TCRdb keeps in-frame clones, though not all of them. That table furnishes V, J and clone size, whereas the DNA furnished D and trimming. The sample carries tens of thousands of clones, about 90% recorded once. The material sequenced was peripheral blood. This TCR was recovered from a human donor in a cohort sampled during active COVID-19.

The CDR3 here is CASSLGTEPREQFF. CDR3 nucleotide sequence: TGTGCCAGCAGTTTAGGGACAGAACCCAGGGAGCAGTTCTTC. This chain connects TRBV27 to TRBJ2-1, with 7 nucleotides matching TRBD1. V trimming: 2 bases; J trimming: 10 bases; junction bases outside the gene matches: 8. Germline V gene data show CDR1 as MNHEY and CDR2 as SMNVEV (reference sequence). The CDR3 totals 14 residues.